The next 19 T cell receptor beta chains were all read from a single sample in a study of CD8+CD57+ T cells in acquired aplastic anemia. Investigators profiled TCR beta VDJ and CDR3 from genomic DNA template. A single record per CDR3 protein comes from TCRdb applying MiXCR to the reads. The sample yields more than 100,000 distinct CDR3 sequences, around 50% seen once. Sequenced: sorted CD4+, CD8+, or CD8+CD57+ T cells (not recorded which) from PBMCs. All receptors come from a human donor in good health, serving as a control.

This clonotype was seen more than once but under ten times. The rearrangement links TRBV5-4 to TRBJ2-7; 11 nucleotides agree with TRBD1. V lost 0 bases, J lost 4 bases, and 3 bases stayed unmatched. The CDR3 is 15 residues long. Germline loops: CDR1 SGHNT, CDR2 YYREEE (reference sequence). The CDR3 region is CASSLGGTGGYEQYF. In nucleotides, the CDR3 is TGTGCCAGCAGCTTGGGTGGGACAGGGGGATACGAGCAGTACTTC.

About this clonotype itself: A read error is possible here, since a much larger clone lies one base away. The gene calls are TRBV7-9 and TRBJ2-5; TRBD2 might be the D (6 bases). Germline assignment: CDR1 SEHNR and CDR2 FQNEAQ (reference sequence). There are 13 residues in the CDR3. V shed 4 bases and J shed 5 bases, with 11 bases lying between them. The CDR3 protein is CASSCPGTETQYF. CDR3 nucleotides: TGTGCCAGCAGCTGTCCAGGGACTGAGACCCAGTACTTC.

The J gene is TRBJ1-2, the V gene TRBV10-3; possible D gene TRBD1, 5 bases. With 6 bases removed from V and 0 bases from J, the gap between germline ends came to 17 bases. Germline loops: CDR1 ENHRY, CDR2 SYGVKD. The CDR3 is 16 residues long. The CDR3 sequence: CAIRAPGGEANYGYTF. CDR3 in DNA: TGTGCCATCAGGGCCCCCGGGGGGGAAGCTAACTATGGCTACACCTTC.

A word on this clonotype: This may be a read error, as it is one base from a much larger clone. The CDR3 protein is CASSPQMVGTGNTIYF. The CDR3 DNA follows: TGTGCCAGCAGCCCACAGATGGTAGGCACCGGAAACACCATATATTTT. This chain uses TRBV11-2 with TRBJ1-3; no clear D gene. The CDR3 is 16 residues long. Germline V gene data show CDR1 as SGHAT and CDR2 as FQNNGV. Between the trimmed V and J ends, which lost 5 bases and 4 bases, there was a span of 18 bases.

The chain is built from TRBV5-1 and TRBJ1-2, with 11 positions matching TRBD1. The CDR3 spans 15 residues. V was clipped by 4 bases and J by 6 bases; unmatched bases: 8. Germline V CDR1 and CDR2: SGHRS, YFSETQ. CDR3 bases: TGCGCCAGCAGCACCCGGACAGGGGGCTCGGATGGCTACACCTTC. It specifies CASSTRTGGSDGYTF.

This clonotype showed up just once. This sequence may be a read error, since a much larger clone differs from it by one base. The V and J genes are TRBV2 and TRBJ1-3; 8 bases are shared with TRBD1. The germline CDR1 and CDR2 sequences are SNHLY and FYNNEI. The CDR3 contains 14 residues. For the CDR3, the DNA is TGTGCCAGCTTGGGACAGGCCCAACGAAACACCACATATTTT. Amino acids: CASLGQAQRNTTYF.

This clonotype was seen at least ten times. This sequence joins TRBV11-3 and TRBJ2-2; perhaps TRBD1 as D (5 bases). V was cut by 3 bases and J by 7 bases, with 12 bases left in between. Germline CDR1 SGHNT, CDR2 YENEEA. The CDR3 contains 14 residues. CDR3 region: CASSFSTVDGELFF. The CDR3 DNA is TGTGCCAGCAGCTTTTCGACAGTAGACGGGGAGCTGTTTTTT.

This clonotype was picked up many times. The J gene is TRBJ1-5, the V gene TRBV19; TRBD1 might be the D (6 bases). CDR3 length: 15 amino acids. CDR1 and CDR2 from the germline V gene are LNHDA and SQIVND (reference sequence). Deletions cut 1 base from V and 3 bases from J, with 10 bases between. Here the CDR3 DNA reads TGTGCCAGTAGTATAGGGACAGCGCCCAATCAGCCCCAGCATTTT. Its translation is CASSIGTAPNQPQHF.

This clonotype showed up many times. The chain employs TRBV20-1 and TRBJ1-2; D perhaps matches TRBD1 (5 bases). Trimming stripped 0 bases from V and 8 bases from J, with 19 bases between. Looked up from germline, CDR1 is DFQATT and CDR2 is SNEGSKA (reference sequence). The CDR3 consists of 15 residues. Here the CDR3 DNA reads TGCAGTGCTAGAGAATTTGCCTTGGGCCAGGGAGGCTACACCTTC. It yields the protein CSAREFALGQGGYTF.

V usage is TRBV24-1 and J usage is TRBJ1-2, with TRBD1 identical over 8 bases. The trim removed 4 bases at V and 7 bases at J, leaving 4 bases unmatched. The germline V gene encodes CDR1 KGHDR and CDR2 SFDVKD. The CDR3 consists of 13 residues. As DNA, the CDR3 is TGTGCCACCAGTGAGCGACAGGGGTTTGGCTACACCTTC. Translated: CATSERQGFGYTF.

The chain has TRBV30 and TRBJ2-5, with 8 bases aligning to TRBD2. CDR1 GTSNPN and CDR2 SVGIG come from the germline V gene (reference sequence). This CDR3 contains 16 residues. Losses at the gene ends were 2 bases for V and 7 bases for J; bases not matched to a gene: 15. The CDR3 DNA reads as TGTGCCTGGAGTATAACCGGGTCGGGGGGGAAAGGGACCCAGTACTTC. It is translated as CAWSITGSGGKGTQYF.

About this clonotype: A much larger clone is a single base away; this may be a read error. The chain carries TRBV10-3 and TRBJ2-6; 8 bases agree with TRBD1. There are 16 residues in the CDR3. CDR1 is ENHRY, CDR2 SYGVKD, per germline. The CDR3, as DNA: TGTGCCATCAGCCCGACAGGGGTAACCGGGGCCAGCGTCCTGACTTTC. Its translation is CAISPTGVTGASVLTF.

In its sample, this clonotype was seen many times. CDR3 in DNA: TGCAGTGCTGTCCCGCTAGCGGGGGGGGGCAATGAGCAGTTCTTC. It specifies CSAVPLAGGGNEQFF. The genes are TRBV20-1 and TRBJ2-1; 12 bases align to TRBD2. Germline V lookup: CDR1 DFQATT, CDR2 SNEGSKA (reference sequence). The CDR3 loop spans 15 amino acids. V lost 5 bases to trimming and J lost 6 bases; unmatched junction nucleotides: 8.

The rearrangement joins TRBV7-2 to TRBJ1-1; possibly TRBD1 for D (5 bases). The length of the CDR3 is 11 residues. Deletions cut 2 bases from V and 11 bases from J, with 9 bases between. In germline, CDR1 is SGHTA, CDR2 FQGNSA. The CDR3 bases are TGTGCCAGCAGCTTATTAGGGGCGGCTTTCTTT. Translating gives CASSLLGAAFF.

This clonotype was counted a single time. This chain links TRBV9 with TRBJ1-6; D unresolved. V lost 0 bases and J lost 11, with 9 bases in between. The CDR3 runs 13 residues. Germline V gene data show CDR1 as SGDLS and CDR2 as YYNGEE. The CDR3 here is CASSVDEGTPLHF. The CDR3 DNA reads as TGTGCCAGCAGCGTAGATGAGGGCACACCCCTCCACTTT.

The rearrangement links TRBV15 to TRBJ1-1; D possibly corresponds to TRBD1 (6 bases). V was cut by 1 base and J by 0 bases, with 12 bases left in between. This CDR3 has 16 amino acids. Looked up from germline, CDR1 is LNHNV and CDR2 is YYDKDF (reference sequence). CDR3 DNA sequence: TGTGCCACCAGCAGAGGAGGGGGGAGTCTGAACACTGAAGCTTTCTTT. It specifies CATSRGGGSLNTEAFF.

The rearrangement links TRBV12-3 or TRBV12-4 to TRBJ2-7; 9 bases align to TRBD2. The V segment lost 3 bases and the J segment 2 bases; nucleotides outside the gene matches: 5. The CDR3 loop spans 15 amino acids. The CDR3 is CASSFSGGGAYEQYF. DNA for the CDR3: TGTGCCAGCAGTTTTAGTGGCGGGGGGGCCTACGAGCAGTACTTC.

This clonotype showed up many times. V gene TRBV5-8 combines with J gene TRBJ2-7; D possibly corresponds to TRBD2 (6 bases). Trimming took 4 bases from V and 7 from J, leaving 15 bases between them. CDR3 length: 13 amino acids. Germline V gene lookup returns CDR1 SGHTS and CDR2 YDEGEE. Here the CDR3 reads CASSRDWAGEQYF. In DNA, the CDR3 is TGTGCCAGCAGCCGGGACTGGGCAGGGGAGCAGTACTTC.

As for this clonotype: A junction boundary mismatches the germline segment, possibly from a read error. The J gene is TRBJ2-1, the V gene TRBV7-3; D perhaps matches TRBD1 (7 bases). The CDR3 length is 16 residues. CDR1 and CDR2 from the germline V gene are SGHTA and FQGTGA. CDR3 protein: CASSFTGGQAGNGQFF. CDR3 DNA sequence: TGTGCCAGCAGCTTCACTGGAGGACAGGCGGGAAATGGGCAGTTCTTC.